This is a list of T cell receptor beta chains from one sample in a study of T cells after yellow fever vaccination. TCRdb re-called the 5' RACE reads through MiXCR, storing one row per CDR3 protein. This table holds 350,000 to 550,000 distinct CDR3 sequences, approximately 19% found once. This material consisted of PBMCs, taken before the yellow fever booster vaccination. The receptors derive from a man in his late teens or twenties who received the YFV17D yellow fever vaccine. Both conserved end residues are part of each CDR3. A D gene is named only where the DNA matches it firmly. Clone size, where shown, is once, few, many, or a class for clones that have expanded.

size	D	J	V	CDR3	DNA
few	.	TRBJ2-2	TRBV21-1	CASSRTGLNTGELFF	TGTGCCAGCAGCCGGACAGGGTTGAACACCGGGGAGCTGTTTTTT
.	TRBD1	TRBJ1-5	TRBV6-2/TRBV6-3	CAIWTGGNQPQHF	TGTGCCATATGGACAGGGGGGAATCAGCCCCAGCATTTT
few	.	TRBJ1-1	TRBV28	CASSPLKAEAFF	TGTGCCAGCAGTCCGCTGAAGGCCGAAGCTTTCTTT
few	TRBD1	TRBJ1-1	TRBV7-6	CASSLGGGQLNTEAFF	TGTGCCAGCAGCTTAGGGGGGGGACAGCTGAACACTGAAGCTTTCTTT
.	TRBD1	TRBJ2-5	TRBV12-5	CASGLGQGETQYF	TGTGCTAGTGGTTTAGGACAGGGAGAGACCCAGTACTTC
.	TRBD2	TRBJ2-3	TRBV4-1	CASSQEETSTADTQYF	TGCGCCAGCAGCCAAGAAGAGACTAGCACCGCAGATACGCAGTATTTT
few	.	TRBJ1-3	TRBV7-2	CASSLQGFGGNTIYF	TGTGCCAGCAGCCTTCAGGGGTTCGGGGGAAACACCATATATTTT
.	.	TRBJ1-2	TRBV4-2	CASSQATGDYGYTF	TGTGCCAGCAGCCAAGCGACAGGAGACTATGGCTACACCTTC
few	.	TRBJ1-6	TRBV12-3/TRBV12-4	CASSRGQSSYNSPLHF	TGTGCCAGCAGTCGCGGACAGAGCTCCTATAATTCACCCCTCCACTTT
few	.	TRBJ2-1	TRBV5-1	CASSLYLARNEQFF	TGCGCCAGCAGCTTGTATCTAGCACGCAATGAGCAGTTCTTC
.	.	TRBJ1-3	TRBV7-8	CASSQVARRSGNTIYF	TGTGCCAGCAGCCAGGTGGCCAGACGCTCTGGAAACACCATATATTTT
.	TRBD1	TRBJ2-4	TRBV20-1	CSVPTGQGRAKNIQYF	TGCAGTGTCCCAACCGGACAGGGACGAGCCAAAAACATTCAGTACTTC
many	TRBD1	TRBJ1-6	TRBV6-5	CASSQGQVRSPLHF	TGTGCCAGCAGTCAAGGACAGGTGCGGTCACCCCTCCACTTT
many	.	TRBJ2-2	TRBV6-5	CASTPNNGELFF	TGTGCCAGCACTCCAAATAACGGGGAGCTGTTTTTT
.	TRBD1	TRBJ2-7	TRBV7-2	CASSFVGTGGKYEQYF	TGTGCCAGCAGCTTCGTCGGGACAGGGGGCAAATACGAGCAGTACTTC
once	.	TRBJ2-5	TRBV7-2	CASSFQGIGGETQYF	TGTGCCAGCAGCTTTCAGGGGATCGGAGGAGAGACCCAGTACTTC
few	.	TRBJ2-1	TRBV6-5	CASGPLGGHNEQFF	TGTGCCAGCGGCCCGCTGGGCGGCCACAATGAGCAGTTCTTC
few	.	TRBJ2-4	TRBV7-2	CASTIVGGSKNIQYF	TGTGCCAGCACCATAGTAGGGGGGTCGAAAAACATTCAGTACTTC